Here is one TCR beta chain with its context. Antigen unknown. This CDR3 is built from 13 residues. V lost 3 bases, J lost 5 bases, and 8 bases lay in between. Germline V gene lookup returns CDR1 MNHEY and CDR2 SMNVEV (reference sequence). Sequencing used immunoSEQ multiplex PCR; TCRdb keeps in-frame clones, though not all of them. The data show about 60,000 clones, with roughly 92% seen just once and more than 15% held by the top ten. This sample stems from a study of OX40 agonist ivuxolimab in advanced cancers. About the study: With ivuxolimab, an agonistic anti-OX40 (CD134) antibody, patients were treated.

General observations from the study: CD4+ and CD8+ blood T cells expanded clonally by week 6 at 0.1 to 3.0 mg/kg. Researchers report that CD8+ T cells had, on average, more expanded clones than CD4+. Compared with others, partial responders at 0.1-3.0 mg/kg displayed clonal expansion among the lowest.

J is TRBJ1-5 and V is TRBV27; D may be TRBD1 (5 bases). Sequenced material: CD4+ or CD8+ T cells sorted from blood, taken in a trial of the OX40 agonist ivuxolimab. This TCR was sampled from an adult with an advanced solid tumor such as melanoma, head and neck, liver or kidney cancer. The CDR3 DNA follows: TGTGCCAGCAGTTTCGGGGGATATCAGCCCCAGCATTTT. Protein sequence: CASSFGGYQPQHF.